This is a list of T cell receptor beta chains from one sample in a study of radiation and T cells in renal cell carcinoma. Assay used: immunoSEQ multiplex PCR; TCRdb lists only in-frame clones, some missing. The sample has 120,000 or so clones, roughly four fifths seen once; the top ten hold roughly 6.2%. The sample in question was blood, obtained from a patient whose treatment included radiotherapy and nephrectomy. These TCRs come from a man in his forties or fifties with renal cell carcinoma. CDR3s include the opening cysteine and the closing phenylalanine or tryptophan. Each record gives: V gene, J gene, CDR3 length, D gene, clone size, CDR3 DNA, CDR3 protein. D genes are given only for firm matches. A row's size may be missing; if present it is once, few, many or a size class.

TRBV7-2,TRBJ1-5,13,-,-,TGTGCCAGCAGCTTAGATAGACAGCAGCCCCAGCATTTT,CASSLDRQQPQHF
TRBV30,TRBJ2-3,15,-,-,TGTGCCTGGAGTATCGGCGGGGAAAGCACAGATACGCAGTATTTT,CAWSIGGESTDTQYF
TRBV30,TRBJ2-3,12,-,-,TGTGCCTGGAGTGTTGTGGCACATACGCAGTATTTT,CAWSVVAHTQYF
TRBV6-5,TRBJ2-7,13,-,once,TGTGCCAGCAGTTACTCGGGACGGAACGAGCAGTACTTC,CASSYSGRNEQYF
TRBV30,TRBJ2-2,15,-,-,TGTGCCTGGAGAGGGGGAGGGGCCAACACCGGGGAGCTGTTTTTT,CAWRGGGANTGELFF
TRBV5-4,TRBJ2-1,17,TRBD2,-,TGTGCCAGCAGCCCCGGACTAGCGGGAACCTCCTACAATGAGCAGTTCTTC,CASSPGLAGTSYNEQFF
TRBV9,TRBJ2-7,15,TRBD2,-,TGTGCCAGCAGCGTAGATGGCGGGAGCCCCTACGAGCAGTACTTC,CASSVDGGSPYEQYF
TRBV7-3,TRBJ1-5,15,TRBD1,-,TGTGCCAGCAGCCTGACAGGGGCCCGCGATCAGCCCCAGCATTTT,CASSLTGARDQPQHF
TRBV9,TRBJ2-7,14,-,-,TGTGCCAGCAGCACCCACGGGAGACCCTACGAGCAGTACTTC,CASSTHGRPYEQYF
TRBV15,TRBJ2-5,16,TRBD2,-,TGTGCCACCAGCAGAGTCCTCGGGACTAGAGGGGGGACCCAGTACTTC,CATSRVLGTRGGTQYF
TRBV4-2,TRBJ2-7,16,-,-,TGTGCCAGCAGCCAACATTGGACATCGGGGACCTACGAGCAGTACTTC,CASSQHWTSGTYEQYF
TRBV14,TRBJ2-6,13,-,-,TGTGCCAGCAGCCAGGGGCGGGCCAACGTCCTGACTTTC,CASSQGRANVLTF
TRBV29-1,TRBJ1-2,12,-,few,TGCAGCGATGGACAGAATAACTATGGCTACACCTTC,CSDGQNNYGYTF
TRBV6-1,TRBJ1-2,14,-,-,TGTGCCAGCAGCTTGACAGCTTCTAACTATGGCTACACCTTC,CASSLTASNYGYTF
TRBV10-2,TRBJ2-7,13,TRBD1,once,TGCGCCAGCAGGGACAGGGAAGCCTACGAGCAGTACTTC,CASRDREAYEQYF
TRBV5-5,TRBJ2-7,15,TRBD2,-,TGTGCCAGCAGCTCCGGGACTAGCGTATCCTACGAGCAGTACTTC,CASSSGTSVSYEQYF
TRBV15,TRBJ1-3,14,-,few,TGTGCCACCAGCAGAGTGGCGGGTCGGGACACCATATATTTT,CATSRVAGRDTIYF
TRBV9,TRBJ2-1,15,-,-,TGTGCCAGCAGCGTAGTGGGGACCGCTCCCAATGAGCAGTTCTTC,CASSVVGTAPNEQFF
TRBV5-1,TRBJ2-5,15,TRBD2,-,TGCGCCAGCAGCTTGGGGGCTAGCGGGGAAGAGACCCAGTACTTC,CASSLGASGEETQYF
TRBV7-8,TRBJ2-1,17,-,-,TGTGCCAGCAGCTTAGTCCCGGGGCTGGGTTCCTACAATGAGCAGTTCTTC,CASSLVPGLGSYNEQFF
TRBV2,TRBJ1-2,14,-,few,TGTGCCAGCAGGGACAGAAGGGATGCCTATGGCTACACCTTC,CASRDRRDAYGYTF
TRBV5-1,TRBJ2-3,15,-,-,TGCGCCAGCAATTGGCAGATGCACGGCACAGATACGCAGTATTTT,CASNWQMHGTDTQYF
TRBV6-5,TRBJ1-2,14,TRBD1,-,TGTGCCAGCAGTTACCAGAACAGGGGGTATGGCTACACCTTC,CASSYQNRGYGYTF
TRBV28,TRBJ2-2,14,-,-,TGTGCCAGCAGCCTGACTAGAAACACCGGGGAGCTGTTTTTT,CASSLTRNTGELFF
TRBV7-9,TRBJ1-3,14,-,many,TGTGCCACCCACCTACGTGGGGCTGGAAACACCATATATTTT,CATHLRGAGNTIYF
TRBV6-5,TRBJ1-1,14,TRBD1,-,TGTGCCAGCAGTTACGGGACAGGGCGGACTGAAGCTTTCTTT,CASSYGTGRTEAFF
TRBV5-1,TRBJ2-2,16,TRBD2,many,TGCGCCAGCAGCTTTGCGGGAGGAGTAAACACCGGGGAGCTGTTTTTT,CASSFAGGVNTGELFF
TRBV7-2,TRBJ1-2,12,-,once,TGTGCCAGCGCGACAGGCAACTATGGCTACACCTTC,CASATGNYGYTF
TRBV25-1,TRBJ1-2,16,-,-,TGTGCCAGCAGTGCCTCCGGGACATTTTATACTCATGGCTACACCTTC,CASSASGTFYTHGYTF
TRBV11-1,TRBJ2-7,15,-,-,TGTGCCAGCAGCACTCCCCAGAGGGGGGGGACCGAGCAGTACTTC,CASSTPQRGGTEQYF
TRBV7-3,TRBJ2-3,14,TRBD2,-,TGTGCCAGCAGCCGTAGCGGGGGCACAGATACGCAGTATTTT,CASSRSGGTDTQYF
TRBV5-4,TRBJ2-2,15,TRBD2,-,TGTGCCAGCAGCTTGCGGGGAGGGAAGGCCGGGGAGCTGTTTTTT,CASSLRGGKAGELFF
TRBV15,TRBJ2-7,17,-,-,TGTGCCACCAGCAGAGATGAGGTGGACAGTACCTCCTACGAGCAGTACTTC,CATSRDEVDSTSYEQYF
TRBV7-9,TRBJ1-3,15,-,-,TGTGCCAGCAGCCCCTACGAAGGCTCTGGAAACACCATATATTTT,CASSPYEGSGNTIYF
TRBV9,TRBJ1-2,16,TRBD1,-,TGTGCCAGCAGCCCCCGAACAGGGGTTCTAAACTATGGCTACACCTTC,CASSPRTGVLNYGYTF
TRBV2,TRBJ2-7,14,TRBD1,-,TGTGCCAGCAGTGGACAGGGGCTACACTACGAGCAGTACTTC,CASSGQGLHYEQYF
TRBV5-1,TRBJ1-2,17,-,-,TGCGCCAGCAGCTTGGGGGCTGCGGGGGGACCCAACTATGGCTACACCTTC,CASSLGAAGGPNYGYTF
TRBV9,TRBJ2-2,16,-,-,TGTGCCAGCAGCGTAGAGGGGGGCAGGAACACCGGGGAGCTGTTTTTT,CASSVEGGRNTGELFF
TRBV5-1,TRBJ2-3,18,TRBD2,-,TGCGCCAGCAGCTTGGGCAACGCGGGGCGGGGGGGCCTGGATACGCAGTATTTT,CASSLGNAGRGGLDTQYF
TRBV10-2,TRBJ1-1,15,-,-,TGCGCCAGCAGTGAGTCCAGGGGCCTGTACCGTGAAGCTTTCTTT,CASSESRGLYREAFF
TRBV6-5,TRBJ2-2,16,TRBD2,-,TGTGCCAGCAGTTGGGAAGGTAGCGGGGTCACCGGGGAGCTGTTTTTT,CASSWEGSGVTGELFF
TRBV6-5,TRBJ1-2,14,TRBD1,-,TGTGCCAGCCGACTGACAGGGTTGGGAGGCGGCTACACCTTC,CASRLTGLGGGYTF
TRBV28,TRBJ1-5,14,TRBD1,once,TGTGCCAGCAGTTCGGGGACAGTCAATCAGCCCCAGCATTTT,CASSSGTVNQPQHF
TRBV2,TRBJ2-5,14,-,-,TGTGCCAGCATGTTGGGGACGGTCGGTGAGACCCAGTACTTC,CASMLGTVGETQYF
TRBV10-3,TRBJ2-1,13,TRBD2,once,TGTGCCATGAGCGGGGGCTCCTACAATGAGCAGTTCTTC,CAMSGGSYNEQFF
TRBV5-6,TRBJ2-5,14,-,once,TGTGCCAGCAGCTTGGAGACCTTTCAAGAGACCCAGTACTTC,CASSLETFQETQYF
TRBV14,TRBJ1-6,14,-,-,TGTGCCAGCAGCCAAGATCTTGGGTTTTCACCCCTCCACTTT,CASSQDLGFSPLHF
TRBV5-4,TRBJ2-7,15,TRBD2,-,TGTGCCAGCAGCGGACTAGCGGGAGGGCCGGGGGAGCAGTACTTC,CASSGLAGGPGEQYF
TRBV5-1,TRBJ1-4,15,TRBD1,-,TGCGCCAGCAGCCTAACCGGGACAGGGTCCGAAAAACTGTTTTTT,CASSLTGTGSEKLFF
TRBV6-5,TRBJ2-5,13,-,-,TGTGCCAGCAGTAGGCAATCAAAAGAGACCCAGTACTTC,CASSRQSKETQYF
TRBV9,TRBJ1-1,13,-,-,TGTGCCAGCAGCGTAGGAAAGGGTAATGAAGCTTTCTTT,CASSVGKGNEAFF
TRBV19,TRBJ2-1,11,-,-,TGTGCCAGTAGATGGTACAATGAGCAGTTCTTC,CASRWYNEQFF
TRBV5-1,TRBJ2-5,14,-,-,TGCGCCAGCAGCTTCGGAACCCACCAAGAGACCCAGTACTTC,CASSFGTHQETQYF
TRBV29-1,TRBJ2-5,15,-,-,TGCAGCGTTGCCATAGGGCTTGGGATACAAGAGACCCAGTACTTC,CSVAIGLGIQETQYF
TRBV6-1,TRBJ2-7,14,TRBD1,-,TGTGCCAGCAGTGAAGGGACAGGGCCGTACGAGCAGTACTTC,CASSEGTGPYEQYF
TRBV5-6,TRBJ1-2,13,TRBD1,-,TGTGCCAGCGGCAGAGACAGGGACTATGGCTACACCTTC,CASGRDRDYGYTF